This T cell receptor (beta chain) was identified in a study of cytomegalovirus exposure and HLA in healthy donors. Vbeta (60) and Jbeta (13) primers were used in the PCR. Assay: immunoSEQ multiplex PCR; the TCRdb copy retains only in-frame clones and omits some. Here the sample spans a few hundred thousand clones, around 80% being singletons. J gave up 11 bases and V 3 bases, and 6 bases lay outside the gene matches. This CDR3 contains 12 residues. Germline V gene sequence: CDR1 SGHTS, CDR2 YDEGEE. This receptor was taken from a woman in her fifties or sixties in good health and CMV-seropositive. The sequenced sample was PBMCs. The gene calls are TRBV5-8 and TRBJ2-3, with 7 bases that match TRBD2. CDR3 sequence reads: CASSSLWGGQYF. In DNA form, the CDR3 reads TGTGCCAGCAGCTCGCTGTGGGGGGGGCAGTATTTT.